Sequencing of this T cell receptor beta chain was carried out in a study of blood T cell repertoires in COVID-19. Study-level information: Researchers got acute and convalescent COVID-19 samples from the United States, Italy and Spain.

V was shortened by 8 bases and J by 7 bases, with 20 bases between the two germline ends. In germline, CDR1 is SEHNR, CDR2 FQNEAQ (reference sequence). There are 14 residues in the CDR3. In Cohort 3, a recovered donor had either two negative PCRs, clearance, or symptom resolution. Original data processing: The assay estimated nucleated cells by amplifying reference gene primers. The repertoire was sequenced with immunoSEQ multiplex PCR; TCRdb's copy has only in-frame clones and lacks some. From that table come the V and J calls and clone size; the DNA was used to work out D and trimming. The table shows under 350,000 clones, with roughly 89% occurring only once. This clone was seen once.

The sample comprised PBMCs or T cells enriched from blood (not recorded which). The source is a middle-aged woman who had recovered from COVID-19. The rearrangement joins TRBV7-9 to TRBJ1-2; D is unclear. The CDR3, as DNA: TGTGCCAGCGGGTCAGCAGATAAAGCAGGTGGCTACACCTTC. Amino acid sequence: CASGSADKAGGYTF.